A single sample is the source of the 8 T cell receptor beta chains below, sequenced in a study of T cells in localized non-small cell lung cancer. Using immunoSEQ multiplex PCR, the repertoire was profiled, and TCRdb retains in-frame clones only, with some absent. The table records about 77,000 clones, around 89% of them present only once. This specimen was peripheral blood, taken before any cancer treatment. The source is a woman aged 40-75 years with stage I squamous cell lung carcinoma.

V gene TRBV6-5 combines with J gene TRBJ1-5, with D unresolved. Trimming took 6 bases from V and 4 from J, leaving 10 bases between them. Germline values: CDR1 MNHEY, CDR2 SVGAGI. The CDR3 spans 13 residues. The DNA of the CDR3 is TGTGCCAGCAGCTACAGAAGGAATCAGCCCCAGCATTTT. It codes for CASSYRRNQPQHF.

V is TRBV6-5 and J is TRBJ2-7; no clear D gene. The V end lost 8 bases, the J end lost 5 bases, and 10 bases lay between the germline ends. The CDR3 loop spans 11 amino acids. Germline CDR1 MNHEY, CDR2 SVGAGI. The CDR3 bases are TGTGCCAGCTCCCCCTTGGACGAGCAGTACTTC. Its translation is CASSPLDEQYF.

J is TRBJ2-3 and V is TRBV19; D perhaps matches TRBD2 (5 bases). V was cut by 7 bases and J by 1 base, with 6 bases left in between. CDR1 and CDR2 (germline): LNHDA, SQIVND (reference sequence). The CDR3 is 12 amino acids. CDR3 nucleotides: TGTGCCAGTACGGAGGGCACAGATACGCAGTATTTT. Amino acids: CASTEGTDTQYF.

The genes are TRBV18 and TRBJ2-4, with D maybe TRBD1 (5 bases). The CDR3 spans 13 residues. V lost 6 bases and J lost 8, with 14 bases in between. CDR1 and CDR2 (germline): KGHSH, LQKENI. In DNA, the CDR3 is TGTGCCAGCTCGCAAGTTGCCAGGGACATTCAGTACTTC. Translating it yields CASSQVARDIQYF. The entire variable domain, with the rest obtained from reference TRBV18 and TRBJ2-4, is as follows: NAGVMQNPRHLVRRRGQEARLRCSPMKGHSHVYWYRQLPEEGLKFMVYLQKENIIDESGMPKERFSAEFPKEGPSILRIQQVVRGDSAAYFCASSQVARDIQYFGAGTRLSVL.

The chain joins TRBV7-9 to TRBJ2-5, with 9 bases matching TRBD1. The CDR3 runs to 15 residues. V gave up 5 bases and J gave up 3 bases; unmatched junction bases: 7. Germline V gene sequence: CDR1 SEHNR, CDR2 FQNEAQ (reference sequence). The CDR3 spells CASSSRQGGEETQYF. DNA of the CDR3: TGTGCCAGCAGCAGCAGACAGGGGGGAGAAGAGACCCAGTACTTC.

The chain joins TRBV4-1 to TRBJ1-2, with D uncertain. Trimming took off 0 bases at V and 5 bases at J, with 7 bases between the two ends. Germline loops: CDR1 MGHRA, CDR2 YSYEKL. CDR3 length: 13 amino acids. CDR3 DNA sequence: TGCGCCAGCAGCCAAGAGAGTTATTATGGCTACACCTTC. Protein: CASSQESYYGYTF.

This chain connects TRBV5-4 to TRBJ2-7, with D hard to call. Trimming stripped 1 base from V and 6 bases from J, with 8 bases between. The germline CDR1 and CDR2 sequences are SGHNT and YYREEE (reference sequence). There are 12 residues in the CDR3. CDR3 sequence (DNA): TGTGCCAGCAGCTTGAAGGGTACCGAGCAGTACTTC. Its protein product is CASSLKGTEQYF.

The sample holds a few counts of this clone. V gene TRBV6-6 combines with J gene TRBJ1-2; D is perhaps TRBD1 (6 bases). This CDR3 contains 13 residues. Trimming pared 4 bases from V and 4 bases from J, leaving 10 bases between. CDR1 MNHNY and CDR2 SVGAGI come from the germline V gene (reference sequence). CDR3 region: CASSSDRSYGYTF. The CDR3 DNA reads TGTGCCAGCAGTTCAGACAGGTCCTATGGCTACACCTTC.